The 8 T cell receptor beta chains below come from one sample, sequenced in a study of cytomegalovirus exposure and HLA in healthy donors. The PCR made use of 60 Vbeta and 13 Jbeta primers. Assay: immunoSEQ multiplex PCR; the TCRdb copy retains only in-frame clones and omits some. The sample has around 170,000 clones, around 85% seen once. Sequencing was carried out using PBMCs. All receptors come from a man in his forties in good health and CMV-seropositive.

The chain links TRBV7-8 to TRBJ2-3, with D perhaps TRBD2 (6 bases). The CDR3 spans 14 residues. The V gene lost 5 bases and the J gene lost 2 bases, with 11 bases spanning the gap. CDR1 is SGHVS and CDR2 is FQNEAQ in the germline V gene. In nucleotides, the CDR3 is TGTGCCAGCAGCCGGGAGACAGCCACAGATACGCAGTATTTT. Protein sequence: CASSRETATDTQYF.

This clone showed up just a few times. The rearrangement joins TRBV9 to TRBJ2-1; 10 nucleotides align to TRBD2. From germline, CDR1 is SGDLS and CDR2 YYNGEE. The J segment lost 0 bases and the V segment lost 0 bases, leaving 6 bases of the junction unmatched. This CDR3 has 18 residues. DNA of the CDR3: TGTGCCAGCAGCGTAGCTAGCGGGGGCCGGAGCTCCTACAATGAGCAGTTCTTC. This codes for CASSVASGGRSSYNEQFF.

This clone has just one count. DNA of the CDR3: TGCGCCAGCAGCTTGGCAACAGGGGGCACAGATACGCAGTATTTT. Translation: CASSLATGGTDTQYF. The genes are TRBV5-1 and TRBJ2-3; TRBD1 matches 7 bases. CDR1 is SGHRS, CDR2 YFSETQ, per germline. After removal of 0 bases from V and 1 base from J, the junction contained 2 bases not matched to a gene. The CDR3 contains 15 residues.

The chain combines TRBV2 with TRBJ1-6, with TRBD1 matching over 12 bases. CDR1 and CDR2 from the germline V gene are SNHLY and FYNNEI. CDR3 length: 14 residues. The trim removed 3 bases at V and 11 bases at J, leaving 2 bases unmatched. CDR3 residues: CASSEGQGAAPLHF. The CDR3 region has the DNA TGTGCCAGCAGTGAGGGACAGGGGGCAGCACCCCTCCACTTT.

CDR3 sequence: CASSILAGGRTDTQYF. The CDR3 nucleotides read TGTGCCAGCAGCATTTTAGCGGGGGGGCGGACAGATACGCAGTATTTT. The J gene is TRBJ2-3, the V gene TRBV5-6; 11 bases agree with TRBD2. Germline loops: CDR1 SGHDT, CDR2 YYEEEE. Trimming took 4 bases from V and 3 from J; bases not matched to a gene: 7. CDR3 length equals 16 residues.

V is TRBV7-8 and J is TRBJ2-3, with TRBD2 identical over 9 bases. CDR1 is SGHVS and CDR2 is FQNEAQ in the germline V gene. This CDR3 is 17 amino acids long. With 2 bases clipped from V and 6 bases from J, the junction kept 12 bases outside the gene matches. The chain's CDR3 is CASSLWSSGAGRDTQYF. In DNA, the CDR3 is TGTGCCAGCAGCTTATGGTCTAGCGGGGCGGGGAGGGATACGCAGTATTTT.

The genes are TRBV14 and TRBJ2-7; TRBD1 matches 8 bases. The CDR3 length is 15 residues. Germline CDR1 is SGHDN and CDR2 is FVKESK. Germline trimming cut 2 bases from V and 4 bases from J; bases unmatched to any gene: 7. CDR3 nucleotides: TGTGCCAGCAGCCAATCCGGGACAGGTGCATACGAGCAGTACTTC. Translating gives CASSQSGTGAYEQYF.

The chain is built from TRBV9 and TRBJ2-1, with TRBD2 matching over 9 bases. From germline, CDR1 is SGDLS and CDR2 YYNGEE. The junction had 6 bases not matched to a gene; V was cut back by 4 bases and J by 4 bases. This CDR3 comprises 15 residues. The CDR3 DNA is TGTGCCAGCAGCCCGAGCGGGGGGCCATACAATGAGCAGTTCTTC. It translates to CASSPSGGPYNEQFF.